The clone carrying this T cell receptor (beta chain) was seen only once. Its matching antigen is unknown. The repertoire was sequenced with immunoSEQ multiplex PCR; TCRdb's copy has only in-frame clones and lacks some. The sample contains about 34,000 clones, around nine tenths of which appear only once. With 4 bases removed from V and 3 bases from J, the gap between germline ends came to 8 bases. Looked up from germline, CDR1 is SSHAT and CDR2 is FNYEAQ (reference sequence). The CDR3 is made up of 13 amino acids. This entry comes from a study of T cells in localized non-small cell lung cancer. The study's findings and limits: Compared with tumor, uninvolved adjacent lung displayed greater T cell clonality, ranking highest overall. Tumor samples were not multi-region, leaving intratumor heterogeneity unexcluded. Across samples, adjacent lung featured a median roughly 56 of the top 100 tumor clones. Elevated blood T cell density was associated with longer overall survival.

The V gene is TRBV7-7, the J gene TRBJ2-3; D uncertain. The starting material was peripheral blood, obtained before any cancer treatment. The TCR originated in a woman between 40 and 69 years old with stage I lung adenocarcinoma. CDR3 in DNA: TGTGCCAGCAGCTACACAGCAACAGATACGCAGTATTTT. This encodes CASSYTATDTQYF.